The TCR beta chain described here comes from a study of Tregs in tolerant kidney transplant recipients. The assay was immunoSEQ multiplex PCR, and TCRdb's table has in-frame clones only and misses some. The repertoire consists of approximately 100,000 clones, with approximately 93% occurring once and the leading ten covering 0.46%. The CDR3 extends over 17 amino acids. Germline CDR1 LGHNA, CDR2 YSLEER. J lost 5 bases, V lost 0 bases, and 7 bases had no gene match. As for this clone: Its antigen is unidentified.

Points from the study as a whole: The most relevant donor-specific Treg TCRbeta repertoire apparently came from expansion with activated donor B cells. Antigen-driven expansion was suggested because donor-specific Tregs expanded more than all Tregs in tolerant patients. Few patients were studied, so findings need validation in larger groups.

The source is a human donor who received a combined kidney and bone marrow transplant. The sequenced sample was CD4+ T cells from blood, obtained before the transplant. This chain links TRBV4-3 with TRBJ2-2; 9 nucleotides align to TRBD2. The CDR3, as DNA: TGCGCCAGCAGCCAAGATGCGGGAGGGGGGGGTACCGGGGAGCTGTTTTTT. Translated, it gives CASSQDAGGGGTGELFF.